This entry lists 29 T cell receptor beta chains sequenced from one sample in a study of PD-L1 blockade in urothelial cancer. Data came from immunoSEQ multiplex PCR; TCRdb stores just in-frame clones and leaves some out. The sample consists of tens of thousands of clones, roughly 80% of them appearing once. The sample's time point: pretreatment peripheral blood. Sample: PBMCs, taken around atezolizumab (anti-PD-L1) treatment. These TCRs come from a man between 65 and 85 years old with urothelial cancer.

The chain is built from TRBV9 and TRBJ2-5; TRBD2 matches at 8 bases. Germline CDR1 SGDLS, CDR2 YYNGEE. Trimming cost V 0 bases and J 4 bases; bases outside gene matches: 8. The CDR3 is 16 residues long. The CDR3 DNA follows: TGTGCCAGCAGCGTAGAGCCCGGACTAGCAGGAGAGACCCAGTACTTC. Its protein is CASSVEPGLAGETQYF.

The chain carries TRBV15 and TRBJ2-3; 8 nucleotides agree with TRBD2. J gave up 5 bases and V 0 bases, and 13 bases lay outside the gene matches. Germline CDR1 LNHNV, CDR2 YYDKDF (reference sequence). There are 18 residues in the CDR3. As DNA, the CDR3 is TGTGCCACCAGCAGAGATGGGTGGGGAAGCGGGGGAGAAGATACGCAGTATTTT. Protein product: CATSRDGWGSGGEDTQYF.

This clone has only one observation. The chain links TRBV9 to TRBJ2-3, with 11 bases aligning to TRBD2. V lost 2 bases to trimming and J lost 2 bases; unmatched junction nucleotides: 1. CDR3 length equals 15 residues. CDR1 SGDLS and CDR2 YYNGEE come from the germline V gene. This CDR3 is CASSVTSGVTDTQYF. The CDR3 bases are TGTGCCAGCAGCGTGACTAGCGGGGTCACAGATACGCAGTATTTT.

The V call is TRBV7-8, the J call TRBJ2-4, with no clear D. This CDR3 spans 14 amino acids. V lost 8 bases and J lost 0, with 11 bases in between. CDR1 is SGHVS and CDR2 is FQNEAQ in the germline V gene. The CDR3 DNA reads TGTGCCAGCGCCTCCGGTCTAGCCAAAAACATTCAGTACTTC. Translating it yields CASASGLAKNIQYF.

V is TRBV28 and J is TRBJ1-2; 8 bases fit TRBD1. The germline gives CDR1 MDHEN, CDR2 SYDVKM. The CDR3 contains 16 residues. The V segment lost 5 bases and the J segment 2 bases; nucleotides outside the gene matches: 10. CDR3 in amino acids: CASSLNSGGLNYGYTF. The CDR3 bases are TGTGCCAGCAGTCTAAACTCAGGGGGCCTAAACTATGGCTACACCTTC.

This sequence joins TRBV5-1 and TRBJ1-1; 7 bases align to TRBD1. In germline, CDR1 is SGHRS, CDR2 YFSETQ. The CDR3 consists of 15 residues. Unmatched junction bases numbered 7, after V lost 4 bases and J lost 1 base. The CDR3 reads CASSKTRGENTEAFF. CDR3 bases: TGCGCCAGCAGCAAAACCAGGGGGGAGAACACTGAAGCTTTCTTT.

This chain connects TRBV7-6 to TRBJ1-3; 10 nucleotides agree with TRBD1. V was clipped by 5 bases and J by 0 bases; unmatched bases: 7. Germline CDR1 and CDR2: SGHVS and FNYEAQ. The CDR3 consists of 17 residues. CDR3 sequence (DNA): TGTGCCAGCAGCCTTGGACAGGGGGTAGGCTCTGGAAACACCATATATTTT. Its translation is CASSLGQGVGSGNTIYF.

V and J are TRBV5-5 and TRBJ1-2; D perhaps matches TRBD1 (5 bases). The V gene's germline CDR1 is SGHKS and CDR2 YYEKEE (reference sequence). The CDR3 is made up of 17 amino acids. Trimming stripped 5 bases from V and 2 bases from J, with 22 bases between. DNA for the CDR3: TGTGCCAGCAGTCGTAGTTTGTATCCCAGGGAAAACTATGGCTACACCTTC. Translation gives CASSRSLYPRENYGYTF.

J is TRBJ2-3 and V is TRBV25-1, with TRBD1 matching 7 bases. Per the germline V gene, CDR1 is MGHDK and CDR2 is SYGVNS. CDR3 length: 16 amino acids. Germline trimming cut 2 bases from V and 3 bases from J; bases unmatched to any gene: 8. The CDR3 bases are TGTGCCAGCAGTGAAAGGGGGCAGTTGAGGACAGATACGCAGTATTTT. Its protein product is CASSERGQLRTDTQYF.

The CDR3 DNA follows: TGTGCCAGCAGCCAGGCCCTAGGCGGGGAGCTGTTTTTT. It translates to CASSQALGGELFF. The chain combines TRBV14 with TRBJ2-2; D remains ambiguous. Looked up from germline, CDR1 is SGHDN and CDR2 is FVKESK. V lost 3 bases, J lost 7 bases, and 9 bases lay in between. The CDR3 runs to 13 residues.

The sample holds a few counts of this clone. J is TRBJ1-2 and V is TRBV11-2, with unresolved D. This CDR3 comprises 12 residues. Germline CDR1 reads SGHAT; CDR2 reads FQNNGV. The germline V and J ends were trimmed by 4 bases and 6 bases, with 9 bases remaining between them. The CDR3 DNA sequence: TGTGCCAGCAGCTCCGAGATGGATGGCTACACCTTC. Translating gives CASSSEMDGYTF.

The rearrangement uses TRBV5-4 and TRBJ2-7, with TRBD1 matching 8 bases. CDR1 and CDR2 from the germline V gene are SGHNT and YYREEE (reference sequence). The CDR3 consists of 17 residues. Germline trimming cut 0 bases from V and 0 bases from J; bases unmatched to any gene: 8. The CDR3 loop is CASSLGGAGQASYEQYF. The CDR3 DNA reads TGTGCCAGCAGCTTGGGTGGTGCGGGACAGGCCTCCTACGAGCAGTACTTC.

The chain couples TRBV7-3 to TRBJ2-7, with TRBD2 identical over 14 bases. CDR1 and CDR2 from the germline V gene are SGHTA and FQGTGA. The V and J ends lost 0 bases and 2 bases, in that order; junction bases with no gene match: 12. This CDR3 has 20 residues. In DNA form, the CDR3 reads TGTGCCAGCAGCTTAACGGGGGCCGGGACTAGCGGGAGTTCGGCCTACGAGCAGTACTTC. This sequence encodes CASSLTGAGTSGSSAYEQYF. The full variable domain, its missing parts supplied by reference TRBV7-3 and TRBJ2-7, is GAGVSQTPSNKVTEKGKYVELRCDPISGHTALYWYRQSLGQGPEFLIYFQGTGAADDSGLPNDRFFAVRPEGSVSTLKIQRTERGDSAVYLCASSLTGAGTSGSSAYEQYFGPGTRLTVT.

The chain uses TRBV13 and TRBJ2-3, with D maybe TRBD2 (5 bases). This CDR3 is built from 14 residues. Germline V gene sequence: CDR1 PRHDT, CDR2 FYEKMQ (reference sequence). V lost 8 bases to trimming and J lost 0 bases, with 12 bases between them. CDR3: CASALTKSTDTQYF. The CDR3 nucleotides are TGTGCCAGCGCTCTGACTAAAAGCACAGATACGCAGTATTTT.

This clone was seen a handful of times. The J gene is TRBJ1-1, the V gene TRBV2; TRBD1 matches at 7 bases. After removal of 8 bases from V and 8 bases from J, the junction contained 11 bases not matched to a gene. CDR3 length: 13 amino acids. In germline, CDR1 is SNHLY, CDR2 FYNNEI. The CDR3 region has the DNA TGTGCCAGCTCCGAAACAGGGGTGGCAGAAGCTTTCTTT. Its translation: CASSETGVAEAFF. The whole variable domain, filled in from reference TRBV2 and TRBJ1-1, reads EPEVTQTPSHQVTQMGQEVILRCVPISNHLYFYWYRQILGQKVEFLVSFYNNEISEKSEIFDDQFSVERPDGSNFTLKIRSTKLEDSAMYFCASSETGVAEAFFGQGTRLTVV.

This clone was counted only a few times. An end of the junction differs from the germline gene, which may be a read error. The rearrangement joins TRBV27 to TRBJ2-5; a weak D match, TRBD2 (7 bases). CDR1 and CDR2 from the germline V gene are MNHEY and SMNVEV (reference sequence). This CDR3 is 16 amino acids long. The CDR3 here is CASGRSARGGQEAQYF. The CDR3 bases are TGTGCCAGCGGCCGCTCCGCGAGGGGGGGACAAGAGGCCCAGTACTTC.

The rearrangement joins TRBV11-2 to TRBJ2-2, with D possibly matching TRBD2 (5 bases). V dropped 5 bases and J dropped 2 bases, with 12 bases sitting between them. This CDR3 region has 15 residues. Looked up from germline, CDR1 is SGHAT and CDR2 is FQNNGV. CDR3 sequence (DNA): TGTGCCAGCAGCCATGGACTTAAAAACACCGGGGAGCTGTTTTTT. This sequence encodes CASSHGLKNTGELFF.

The count of this clone is one. DNA of the CDR3: TGCAGCGTTGAAGATACCGGGACTAGCGGGGGGGAGACCCAGTACTTC. Its protein is CSVEDTGTSGGETQYF. The chain has TRBV29-1 and TRBJ2-5; 15 bases line up with TRBD2. CDR3 length: 16 amino acids. The trim removed 0 bases at V and 5 bases at J, leaving 4 bases unmatched. Germline CDR1 and CDR2: SQVTM and ANQGSEA.

The chain joins TRBV11-2 to TRBJ2-3; 7 bases map to TRBD1. CDR1 is SGHAT and CDR2 is FQNNGV in the germline V gene. V was clipped by 0 bases and J by 4 bases; unmatched bases: 7. The CDR3 runs to 16 residues. The CDR3, as DNA: TGTGCCAGCAGCTTAGACCCGGGACAGTTGGCAGATACGCAGTATTTT. Translating gives CASSLDPGQLADTQYF.

V gene TRBV10-2 combines with J gene TRBJ2-7; D is unresolved. This CDR3 has 14 amino acids. V lost 0 bases and J 3 bases, leaving 9 bases between the germline ends. CDR1 is WSHSY and CDR2 is SAAADI in the germline V gene. The DNA of the CDR3 is TGCGCCAGCAGTGAGTCTGGCATTTACTACGAGCAGTACTTC. This encodes CASSESGIYYEQYF.

CDR3 sequence (DNA): TGCGCCAGCAGCTTGGGGGGACTAGCGGGAGCCAAGGGCAATGAGCAGTTCTTC. This gives the protein CASSLGGLAGAKGNEQFF. The chain combines TRBV5-1 with TRBJ2-1; 14 nucleotides align to TRBD2. The CDR3 has 18 residues. Per germline, CDR1 SGHRS and CDR2 YFSETQ. V was clipped by 0 bases and J by 6 bases; unmatched bases: 8. The complete variable domain, with remaining parts taken from reference TRBV5-1 and TRBJ2-1, reads KAGVTQTPRYLIKTRGQQVTLSCSPISGHRSVSWYQQTPGQGLQFLFEYFSETQRNKGNFPGRFSGRQFSNSRSEMNVSTLELGDSALYLCASSLGGLAGAKGNEQFFGPGTRLTVL.

This clone is a singleton in its sample. The rearrangement joins TRBV5-1 to TRBJ2-5, with 13 bases lining up with TRBD2. J gave up 5 bases and V 3 bases, and 4 bases lay outside the gene matches. CDR3 length equals 15 residues. Germline V CDR1 and CDR2: SGHRS, YFSETQ. This chain's CDR3 is CASSSTSGGVETQYF. CDR3 nucleotides: TGCGCCAGCAGCTCTACTAGCGGGGGGGTGGAGACCCAGTACTTC. Full variable domain (rest looked up from reference TRBV5-1 and TRBJ2-5): KAGVTQTPRYLIKTRGQQVTLSCSPISGHRSVSWYQQTPGQGLQFLFEYFSETQRNKGNFPGRFSGRQFSNSRSEMNVSTLELGDSALYLCASSSTSGGVETQYFGPGTRLLVL.

The chain uses TRBV11-3 and TRBJ1-2, with D unresolved. The V gene's germline CDR1 is SGHNT and CDR2 YENEEA. This CDR3 spans 15 amino acids. V dropped 0 bases and J dropped 4 bases, with 12 bases sitting between them. The DNA of the CDR3 is TGTGCCAGCAGCTTAGACGTAGCACCGAGCTATGGCTACACCTTC. Protein sequence: CASSLDVAPSYGYTF.

The chain is built from TRBV7-2 and TRBJ1-2, with 10 bases that match TRBD1. V gave up 3 bases and J gave up 4 bases; unmatched junction bases: 5. Germline V gene lookup returns CDR1 SGHTA and CDR2 FQGNSA. The CDR3 covers 15 residues. This CDR3 reads CASSLTGGELYGYTF. The CDR3 DNA sequence: TGTGCCAGCAGCTTGACAGGGGGCGAGCTCTATGGCTACACCTTC.

The rearrangement joins TRBV6-6 to TRBJ1-2; the D gene is possibly TRBD1 (6 bases). Per germline, CDR1 MNHNY and CDR2 SVGAGI (reference sequence). Trimming took off 4 bases at V and 2 bases at J, with 14 bases between the two ends. The CDR3 has 15 amino acids. CDR3: CASSSPITGNYGYTF. The CDR3 bases are TGTGCCAGCAGTTCCCCTATAACAGGGAACTATGGCTACACCTTC.

This clone appeared a single time. The gene calls are TRBV5-1 and TRBJ2-6, with TRBD2 matching 16 bases. Trimming cost V 3 bases and J 2 bases; bases outside gene matches: 5. Germline V gene sequence: CDR1 SGHRS, CDR2 YFSETQ. This CDR3 spans 19 amino acids. The CDR3 region is CASSSAGLAGGTGANVLTF. The CDR3 coding sequence is TGCGCCAGCAGCTCCGCGGGACTAGCGGGGGGGACTGGGGCCAACGTCCTGACTTTC.

The rearrangement links TRBV19 to TRBJ2-5; D is perhaps TRBD2 (5 bases). V was pared by 8 bases and J by 0 bases, with 7 bases between. The CDR3 contains 12 residues. Germline V gene sequence: CDR1 LNHDA, CDR2 SQIVND (reference sequence). Here the CDR3 DNA reads TGTGCCAGTCCCGGGGACCAAGAGACCCAGTACTTC. This codes for CASPGDQETQYF.

V usage is TRBV7-2 and J usage is TRBJ1-1; TRBD1 aligns across 7 bases. After removal of 6 bases from V and 1 base from J, the junction contained 5 bases not matched to a gene. Germline CDR1 is SGHTA and CDR2 is FQGNSA. This CDR3 is built from 14 residues. The CDR3 sequence is CASRPGTANTEAFF. CDR3 sequence (DNA): TGTGCCAGCAGACCCGGGACAGCGAACACTGAAGCTTTCTTT. The whole variable domain, remainder taken from reference TRBV7-2 and TRBJ1-1, is GAGVSQSPSNKVTEKGKDVELRCDPISGHTALYWYRQSLGQGLEFLIYFQGNSAPDKSGLPSDRFSAERTGGSVSTLTIQRTQQEDSAVYLCASRPGTANTEAFFGQGTRLTVV.

The chain employs TRBV7-2 and TRBJ2-7; 8 bases are a match to TRBD1. Per germline, CDR1 SGHTA and CDR2 FQGNSA. The junction had 10 bases not matched to a gene; V was cut back by 5 bases and J by 4 bases. This CDR3 spans 15 amino acids. The CDR3 DNA is TGTGCCAGCAGCCCCTGGGCAGGGGGCGCTTACGAGCAGTACTTC. Its protein is CASSPWAGGAYEQYF.